Presented here are 32 T cell receptor beta chains from one specimen sequenced in a study of cytomegalovirus exposure and HLA in healthy donors. PCR involved 60 Vbeta and 13 Jbeta primers. Some clones are missing from TCRdb's copy, which holds only in-frame ones; the method was immunoSEQ multiplex PCR. The sample yields 95,000 to 150,000 clones, around 66% seen once. Material: PBMCs. Every receptor here comes from a man between 18 and 29 years old in good health and CMV-seronegative.

The gene calls are TRBV11-2 and TRBJ2-1; TRBD2 is a possible D gene (5 bases). The germline CDR1 and CDR2 sequences are SGHAT and FQNNGV. This CDR3 region has 16 residues. V lost 3 bases and J lost 0, with 12 bases in between. CDR3 nucleotides: TGTGCCAGCAGCTTCGGACTGGGCAGCTCCTACAATGAGCAGTTCTTC. This encodes CASSFGLGSSYNEQFF.

This clone was counted a single time. The V and J genes are TRBV28 and TRBJ2-7; D call uncertain. This CDR3 region has 15 residues. V was shortened by 4 bases and J by 5 bases, with 18 bases between the two germline ends. Germline V gene lookup returns CDR1 MDHEN and CDR2 SYDVKM. The CDR3 region has the DNA TGTGCCAGCAGTTCCTTCGGGTCTATTACGCACGAGCAGTACTTC. Protein: CASSSFGSITHEQYF.

This clone was counted only a few times. The chain uses TRBV4-1 and TRBJ1-2, with TRBD1 matching over 8 bases. V was pared by 4 bases and J by 5 bases, with 12 bases of the junction left unmatched. The CDR3 runs 16 residues. Germline loops: CDR1 MGHRA, CDR2 YSYEKL. CDR3 amino acids: CASSRQTGAGIYGYTF. As DNA, the CDR3 is TGCGCCAGCAGCCGCCAGACAGGGGCCGGGATATATGGCTACACCTTC.

The chain uses TRBV28 and TRBJ2-1; weak D call: TRBD1 (5 bases). The V end was cut by 5 bases, the J end by 2 bases, with 16 bases between. The CDR3 is 16 residues long. Germline CDR1 is MDHEN and CDR2 is SYDVKM. The CDR3 DNA reads as TGTGCCAGCAGTAGGCGTGCGCAGGGCACCTACAATGAGCAGTTCTTC. As protein: CASSRRAQGTYNEQFF.

The chain is built from TRBV7-3 and TRBJ1-2; TRBD1 aligns across 8 bases. The CDR3 consists of 14 residues. Germline V lookup: CDR1 SGHTA, CDR2 FQGTGA. J gave up 7 bases and V 2 bases, and 6 bases lay outside the gene matches. Here the CDR3 DNA reads TGTGCCAGCAGCTTATGGCAGGGGGCAGTTGGCTACACCTTC. Its translation is CASSLWQGAVGYTF.

The chain has TRBV4-3 and TRBJ2-1; possible D gene TRBD2, 6 bases. From germline, CDR1 is LGHNA and CDR2 YSLEER. Trimming took off 3 bases at V and 8 bases at J, with 17 bases between the two ends. This CDR3 spans 15 amino acids. CDR3 nucleotide sequence: TGCGCCAGCAGCCAGGAGGGCCTGGATTTAGATGAGCAGTTCTTC. This gives the protein CASSQEGLDLDEQFF.

The chain couples TRBV5-6 to TRBJ2-7; 10 nucleotides line up with TRBD2. Germline assignment: CDR1 SGHDT and CDR2 YYEEEE. The CDR3 consists of 14 residues. The J segment lost 9 bases and the V segment lost 0 bases, leaving 6 bases of the junction unmatched. CDR3 in DNA: TGTGCCAGCAGCTTGGAAGCTAGCGGGAGCGTGCAGTACTTC. It yields the protein CASSLEASGSVQYF.

This clone has only a few counts. This chain connects TRBV9 to TRBJ1-3, with D uncertain. Germline CDR1 and CDR2: SGDLS and YYNGEE. The CDR3 has 14 residues. V lost 0 bases to trimming and J lost 3 bases, with 7 bases between them. The CDR3 DNA sequence: TGTGCCAGCAGCGTAGACAGTTATGGAAACACCATATATTTT. It is translated as CASSVDSYGNTIYF.

V and J are TRBV7-9 and TRBJ2-1; tentatively, D is TRBD1 (5 bases). In germline, CDR1 is SEHNR, CDR2 FQNEAQ (reference sequence). V lost 7 bases to trimming and J lost 7 bases, with 20 bases between them. This CDR3 has 15 residues. The CDR3 sequence is CASIQVLGPGNEQFF. The CDR3 nucleotides read TGTGCCAGCATCCAGGTGCTGGGGCCGGGTAATGAGCAGTTCTTC.

This clone occurred a few times. The chain combines TRBV7-6 with TRBJ1-1, with D possibly matching TRBD1 (5 bases). Germline CDR1 and CDR2: SGHVS and FNYEAQ. The CDR3 totals 14 residues. Trimming took 2 bases from V and 2 from J, leaving 9 bases between them. The CDR3 region has the DNA TGTGCCAGCAGCTTACGGGGGACCAACACTGAAGCTTTCTTT. This codes for CASSLRGTNTEAFF.

Concerning this clone itself: Relative to the germline gene, one junction end is altered; a read error may explain this. CDR3 sequence (DNA): TGTGCCAGCGGGGGGGTAGGGTACTATGGCTACCCCTTC. As protein: CASGGVGYYGYPF. The genes are TRBV6-1 and TRBJ1-2, with TRBD1 as a possible D gene (5 bases). The V gene's germline CDR1 is MNHNS and CDR2 SASEGT. CDR3 length: 13 amino acids.

This clone was seen only a few times. The V call is TRBV28, the J call TRBJ1-2; 9 bases line up with TRBD1. The ends lost 1 base at V and 4 bases at J; junction bases unmatched: 4. The CDR3 has 15 amino acids. Germline CDR1 and CDR2: MDHEN and SYDVKM. CDR3 bases: TGTGCCAGCAGTTTATACACGGACAGGGGCTATGGCTACACCTTC. Translation: CASSLYTDRGYGYTF.

A remark on this clone: Within the sample, other DNA sequences also encode this same CDR3. The gene calls are TRBV9 and TRBJ1-2; 7 positions match TRBD1. The CDR3 extends over 13 amino acids. The ends lost 0 bases at V and 6 bases at J; junction bases unmatched: 2. Germline-derived CDR1 and CDR2 are SGDLS and YYNGEE. The CDR3 DNA sequence: TGTGCCAGCAGCGTAGCAGGGGGAAATGGCTACACCTTC. Protein sequence: CASSVAGGNGYTF.

The sample holds a few counts of this clone. The chain carries TRBV7-9 and TRBJ2-7; 7 positions match TRBD2. CDR1 SEHNR and CDR2 FQNEAQ come from the germline V gene (reference sequence). The CDR3 runs 12 residues. The V segment lost 5 bases and the J segment 5 bases; nucleotides outside the gene matches: 3. The CDR3 region is CASSGRGDEQYF. The CDR3 DNA is TGTGCCAGCAGCGGCCGGGGGGACGAGCAGTACTTC.

The rearrangement joins TRBV5-6 to TRBJ2-5, with 9 bases aligning to TRBD1. Germline V gene data show CDR1 as SGHDT and CDR2 as YYEEEE. Unmatched junction bases numbered 13, after V lost 6 bases and J lost 10 bases. The CDR3 is 14 residues long. The CDR3, as DNA: TGTGCCAGCACCACACCCACAGGGGGCAGGATCCAGTACTTC. Its translation: CASTTPTGGRIQYF.

J is TRBJ2-3 and V is TRBV10-3; 13 bases match TRBD2. Germline V CDR1 and CDR2: ENHRY, SYGVKD. The junction had 5 bases not matched to a gene; V was cut back by 5 bases and J by 0 bases. This CDR3 has 17 amino acids. In DNA form, the CDR3 reads TGTGCCATCAGTCCGGGACTAGCGGGATCTAGCACAGATACGCAGTATTTT. This gives the protein CAISPGLAGSSTDTQYF.

The chain uses TRBV7-8 and TRBJ1-1, with D possibly TRBD1 on 6 matching bases. CDR3 length: 16 residues. Per germline, CDR1 SGHVS and CDR2 FQNEAQ. V lost 5 bases and J lost 0, with 16 bases in between. DNA of the CDR3: TGTGCCAGCAGCGAAGGCTCGGGACACTTGAACACTGAAGCTTTCTTT. Encoded protein: CASSEGSGHLNTEAFF.

The rearrangement uses TRBV9 and TRBJ2-7; D perhaps matches TRBD2 (5 bases). Between the trimmed V and J ends, which lost 4 bases and 5 bases, there was a span of 10 bases. This CDR3 has 12 amino acids. Germline values: CDR1 SGDLS, CDR2 YYNGEE. The CDR3: CASSSAGHEQYF. The CDR3 region has the DNA TGTGCCAGCAGCTCCGCGGGCCACGAGCAGTACTTC.

The genes are TRBV19 and TRBJ1-2; 7 bases are shared with TRBD1. CDR1 is LNHDA and CDR2 is SQIVND in the germline V gene (reference sequence). The CDR3 covers 16 residues. Trimming cost V 3 bases and J 0 bases; bases outside gene matches: 7. As DNA, the CDR3 is TGTGCCAGTAGTATCGACAGGGTGTTGACTAACTATGGCTACACCTTC. It specifies CASSIDRVLTNYGYTF.

This clone came up once. The chain is built from TRBV6-5 and TRBJ1-2, with D possibly matching TRBD1 (6 bases). The V and J ends lost 6 bases and 4 bases respectively, with 18 bases between them. CDR1 and CDR2 (germline): MNHEY, SVGAGI. This CDR3 has 15 amino acids. This CDR3 is CASSPGGGGLYGYTF. In nucleotides, the CDR3 is TGTGCCAGCAGCCCCGGAGGGGGGGGCCTCTATGGCTACACCTTC.

Notes on this clone: The identical CDR3 is also encoded by other nucleotide sequences in the sample. The chain combines TRBV27 with TRBJ2-3; D not certain. Per the germline V gene, CDR1 is MNHEY and CDR2 is SMNVEV (reference sequence). V was trimmed by 5 bases and J by 0 bases, leaving 3 bases between them. The CDR3 runs 12 residues. Here the CDR3 DNA reads TGTGCCAGCAGTCCGAGCACAGATACGCAGTATTTT. It yields the protein CASSPSTDTQYF.

This clone has only a few counts. A junction end diverges from the germline sequence, so it may reflect a read error. This rearrangement joins TRBV9 to TRBJ1-3, with TRBD1 identical over 10 bases. The germline gives CDR1 SGDLS, CDR2 YYNGEE. The CDR3 runs 12 residues. The CDR3 reads CASSVEGQGPTF. The CDR3 DNA is TGTGCCAGCAGCGTAGAGGGACAGGGGCCGACTTTT.

This clone was recorded once. The genes are TRBV7-6 and TRBJ1-3; D ambiguous. Germline V CDR1 and CDR2: SGHVS, FNYEAQ. Trimming shortened V by 3 bases and J by 1 base, and 10 bases separated the two germline ends. The CDR3 sequence is 15 residues long. The CDR3 is CASSLGGSSGNTIYF. The CDR3 DNA follows: TGTGCCAGCAGCTTGGGAGGGTCATCTGGAAACACCATATATTTT.

CDR3 in amino acids: CASSYDRVQDTQYF. The CDR3 DNA follows: TGTGCCAGCAGTTACGACAGGGTGCAAGATACGCAGTATTTT. The chain uses TRBV6-5 and TRBJ2-3, with 7 nucleotides matching TRBD1. The CDR3 contains 14 residues. The germline V gene encodes CDR1 MNHEY and CDR2 SVGAGI. V lost 2 bases to trimming and J lost 5 bases; unmatched junction nucleotides: 4.

In nucleotides, the CDR3 is TGTGCCAGCAGCCCACCGGGACTGAGTGGCTACACCTTC. It codes for CASSPPGLSGYTF. This chain connects TRBV6-6 to TRBJ1-2; D might be TRBD1 (5 bases). CDR1 and CDR2 (germline): MNHNY, SVGAGI (reference sequence). Trimming stripped 6 bases from V and 7 bases from J, with 15 bases between. This CDR3 spans 13 amino acids.

Note on this clone: The junction departs from the called germline gene at one end, perhaps through a read error. The genes are TRBV27 and TRBJ1-5, with 8 positions matching TRBD1. Germline V gene data show CDR1 as MNHEY and CDR2 as SMNVEV (reference sequence). The CDR3 sequence is 18 residues long. CDR3 residues: CASRVTIGGAGGNRPQHF. In DNA, the CDR3 is TGTGCCAGCAGGGTCACGATAGGGGGCGCAGGGGGCAATCGGCCCCAGCATTTT.

This clone was picked up a small number of times. The V gene is TRBV30, the J gene TRBJ2-5; a weak D match, TRBD2 (6 bases). Germline V gene sequence: CDR1 GTSNPN, CDR2 SVGIG (reference sequence). V was shortened by 5 bases and J by 2 bases, with 12 bases between the two germline ends. This CDR3 comprises 13 residues. CDR3 in DNA: TGTGCCTGGGGGGCGGGACCTCAAGAGACCCAGTACTTC. Amino acids: CAWGAGPQETQYF.

The CDR3 reads CASSLVPGTGAVEQFF. The CDR3 DNA follows: TGTGCCAGCAGCTTGGTCCCCGGGACAGGGGCGGTTGAGCAGTTCTTC. The chain carries TRBV5-8 and TRBJ2-1, with 10 bases that match TRBD1. V shed 0 bases and J 9 bases; nucleotides not matched to a gene: 9. The CDR3 length is 16 residues. The germline gives CDR1 SGHTS, CDR2 YDEGEE.

The chain carries TRBV9 and TRBJ2-7; 8 nucleotides match TRBD1. Germline CDR1 is SGDLS and CDR2 is YYNGEE. The trim removed 4 bases at V and 2 bases at J, leaving 8 bases unmatched. This CDR3 contains 15 residues. CDR3 loop: CASSPRKTGAYEQYF. Here the CDR3 DNA reads TGTGCCAGCAGCCCCCGAAAGACAGGGGCCTACGAGCAGTACTTC.

This clone has more than one count but fewer than ten. The chain recombines TRBV6-6 with TRBJ2-3, with D perhaps TRBD2 (5 bases). This CDR3 region has 13 residues. The V and J ends lost 2 bases and 3 bases respectively, with 6 bases between them. The germline gives CDR1 MNHNY, CDR2 SVGAGI (reference sequence). The CDR3 spells CASSYVATDTQYF. The CDR3 DNA is TGTGCCAGCAGTTACGTAGCGACAGATACGCAGTATTTT.

Written as DNA, the CDR3 is TGCGCCAGCAGCTTAGGGCTAGCGGGAGTAACTAGCACAGATACGCAGTATTTT. Protein sequence: CASSLGLAGVTSTDTQYF. The rearrangement uses TRBV5-1 and TRBJ2-3; the match to TRBD2 covers 10 bases. With 2 bases clipped from V and 0 bases from J, the junction kept 9 bases outside the gene matches. This CDR3 has 18 amino acids. CDR1 and CDR2 (germline): SGHRS, YFSETQ.

V usage is TRBV2 and J usage is TRBJ2-4; 11 bases are a match to TRBD2. The CDR3 length is 17 residues. V dropped 8 bases and J dropped 0; count of bases not matched to a gene: 9. Per the germline V gene, CDR1 is SNHLY and CDR2 is FYNNEI. The CDR3 nucleotides are TGTGCCAGCTTCGGGCTAGCGGGAGGTCCAGCCAAAAACATTCAGTACTTC. Translating it yields CASFGLAGGPAKNIQYF.